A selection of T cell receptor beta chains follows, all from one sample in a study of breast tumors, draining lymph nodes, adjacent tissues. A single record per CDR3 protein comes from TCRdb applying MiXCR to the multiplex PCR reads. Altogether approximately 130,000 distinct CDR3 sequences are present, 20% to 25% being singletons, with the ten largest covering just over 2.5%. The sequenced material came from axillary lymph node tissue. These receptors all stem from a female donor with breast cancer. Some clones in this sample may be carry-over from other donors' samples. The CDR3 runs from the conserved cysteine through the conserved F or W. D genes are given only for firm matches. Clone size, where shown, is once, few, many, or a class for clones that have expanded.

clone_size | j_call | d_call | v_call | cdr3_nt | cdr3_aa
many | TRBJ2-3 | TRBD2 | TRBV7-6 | TGTGCCAGCAGCTTAATAGCGGGAGGGGTATCGGATACGCAGTATTTT | CASSLIAGGVSDTQYF
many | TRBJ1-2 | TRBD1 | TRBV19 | TGTGCCAGTAGTAGGGACAGGGTTTATGGCTACACCTTC | CASSRDRVYGYTF
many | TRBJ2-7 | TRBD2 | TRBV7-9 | TGTGCCAGCAGCTCTAGCGGGAGGTTGTACGAGCAGTACTTC | CASSSSGRLYEQYF
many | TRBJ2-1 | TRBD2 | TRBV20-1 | TGCAGTGCTAGAGATCCGAGCGGGAGGGCCCATTTGGCCGCCTCGCAGTTCTTC | CSARDPSGRAHLAASQFF
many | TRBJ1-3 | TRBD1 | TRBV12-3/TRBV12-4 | TGTGCCAGCAGTCTCGGACCAACAGGGGTGAGCGGAAACACCATATATTTT | CASSLGPTGVSGNTIYF
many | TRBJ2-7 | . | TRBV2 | TGTGCCAGCAGCTTCCAAAACTACGAGCAGTACTTC | CASSFQNYEQYF
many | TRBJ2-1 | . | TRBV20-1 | TGCAGTGCTAGAGATCTCAGGGTGGGTCAGTTCGGAAATGAGCAGTTCTTC | CSARDLRVGQFGNEQFF
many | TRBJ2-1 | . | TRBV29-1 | TGCAGCGTTCGACAGACTAATTACAATGAGCAGTTCTTC | CSVRQTNYNEQFF
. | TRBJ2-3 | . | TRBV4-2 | TGTGCCAGCAGCCAAGAGGGCAAACCCCGAACAGATACGCAGTATTTT | CASSQEGKPRTDTQYF
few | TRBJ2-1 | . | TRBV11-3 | TGTGCCAGCAGCTTAGAGGGGCGGTTATACAATGAGCAGTTCTTC | CASSLEGRLYNEQFF
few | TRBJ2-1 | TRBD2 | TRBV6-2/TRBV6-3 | TGTGCCAGCAGTTATCCCATGAGCGGGAGCTGGGGCAATGAGCAGTTCTTC | CASSYPMSGSWGNEQFF
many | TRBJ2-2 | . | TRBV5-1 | TGCGCCAGCAAGAGGCAGACGAACACCGGGGAGCTGTTTTTT | CASKRQTNTGELFF
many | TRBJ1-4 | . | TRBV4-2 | TGTGCCAGCAGCCAGGGAGAATCAACTAATGAAAAACTGTTTTTT | CASSQGESTNEKLFF
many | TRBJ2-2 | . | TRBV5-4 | TGTGCCAGCAGCACCACGGGTACCGGGGAGCTGTTTTTT | CASSTTGTGELFF
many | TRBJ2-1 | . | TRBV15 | TGTGCCACCAGCAGAGAGGGAGCGAGGGAGCAGTTCTTC | CATSREGAREQFF
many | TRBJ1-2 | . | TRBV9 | TGTGCCAGCAGTGATCCTAGGGGCTACACCTTC | CASSDPRGYTF
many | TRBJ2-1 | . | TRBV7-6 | TGTGCCAGCAGCTTAGGAACGGGACGTATTGAGCAGTTCTTC | CASSLGTGRIEQFF
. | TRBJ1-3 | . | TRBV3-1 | TGTGCCAGCAGCCAAGGCGGGGGAGCGGGAAACACCATATATTTT | CASSQGGGAGNTIYF
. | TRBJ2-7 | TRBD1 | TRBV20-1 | TGCGGTGCTAGGGGTGACAGGGGGTTCTACGAGCAGTACTTC | CGARGDRGFYEQYF
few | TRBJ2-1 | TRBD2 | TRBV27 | TGTGCCAGCAGGGGGACTAGCGGGAAATTTGGGAGCTCCTACAATGAGCAGTTCTTC | CASRGTSGKFGSSYNEQFF
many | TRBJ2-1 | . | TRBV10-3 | TGTGCCATCAGTGAGTTCGGCAGTCCGGAGACAAATGAGCAGTTCTTC | CAISEFGSPETNEQFF
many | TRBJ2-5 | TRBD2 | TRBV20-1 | TGCAGTGCCCATGGACTAGCGAGAGAGACCCAGTACTTC | CSAHGLARETQYF
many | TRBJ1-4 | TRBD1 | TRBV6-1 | TGTGCCAGCGAGGTCCGGGACAGTAGGATAAGTGAAAAACTGTTTTTT | CASEVRDSRISEKLFF
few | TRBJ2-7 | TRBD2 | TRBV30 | TGTGCCTGGAGTGTACGAGGACTAGGGTCCTACGAGCAGTACTTC | CAWSVRGLGSYEQYF
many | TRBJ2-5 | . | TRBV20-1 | TGCAGTGCTAGAGATCCTGGCCTAAGAGCGACCCAGTACTTC | CSARDPGLRATQYF
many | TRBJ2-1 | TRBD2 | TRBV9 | TGTGCCAGCAGCGTAGTAAGGGCTAGCGGGAACTACAATGAGCAGTTCTTC | CASSVVRASGNYNEQFF
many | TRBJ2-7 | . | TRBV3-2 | TGTGCCAGCAGCCAAGATCCTAGCGGGACCTACGAGCAGTACTTC | CASSQDPSGTYEQYF
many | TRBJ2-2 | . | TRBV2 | TGTGCCAGCAGTGAGGGGGACACCGGGGAGCTGTTTTTT | CASSEGDTGELFF
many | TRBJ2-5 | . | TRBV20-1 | TGCAGTGCTAGTTCCGGGTTGGAGACCCAGTACTTC | CSASSGLETQYF
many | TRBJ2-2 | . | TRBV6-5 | TGTGCGGTGGCGCAGAGTGCGACGGGGGAGCTGTTTTTT | CAVAQSATGELFF
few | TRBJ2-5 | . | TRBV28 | TGTGCCAGCAGTTTAGGGGGGGCGCCCGGAGAGACCCAGTACTTC | CASSLGGAPGETQYF
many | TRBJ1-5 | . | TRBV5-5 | TGTGCCAGCAGCTTGTGGGAGTGGCAGGGATATCAGCCCCAGCATTTT | CASSLWEWQGYQPQHF
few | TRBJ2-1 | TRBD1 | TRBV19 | TGTGCCAGTAGTATCACAGGGGTTGGCTCCTACAATGAGCAGTTCTTC | CASSITGVGSYNEQFF
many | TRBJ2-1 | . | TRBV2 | TGTGCCAGCAGTGAAGCTAGGACGGGGGCCTACAATGAGCAGTTCTTC | CASSEARTGAYNEQFF
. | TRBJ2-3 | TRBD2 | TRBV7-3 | TGTGCCAGCAGCTCGACTAGCGGGAGGGCCTCAGATACGCAGTATTTT | CASSSTSGRASDTQYF
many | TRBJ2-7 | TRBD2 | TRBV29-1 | TGCAGCGGGCGACTAGCGGGGACCTACGAGCAGTACTTC | CSGRLAGTYEQYF
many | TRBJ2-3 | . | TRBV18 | TGTGCCACCCACTCATCCGGCACAGATACGCAGTATTTT | CATHSSGTDTQYF
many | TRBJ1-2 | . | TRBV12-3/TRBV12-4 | TGTGCCAGCAGTTTAGGAGGGGCTAACTATGGCTACACCTTC | CASSLGGANYGYTF
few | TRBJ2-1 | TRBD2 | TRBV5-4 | TGTGCCAGCAGCTCTATGGGACTAGGAAACAATGAGCAGTTCTTC | CASSSMGLGNNEQFF
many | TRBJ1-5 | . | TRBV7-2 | TGTGCCAGCAGCTTAGGGATTCGCCAGCCCCAGCATTTT | CASSLGIRQPQHF
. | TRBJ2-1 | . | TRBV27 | TGTGCCACGTTGAGCTCCTACAATGAGCAGTTCTTC | CATLSSYNEQFF
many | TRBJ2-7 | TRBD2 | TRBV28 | TGTGCCAGCAGTTTGACTAGCGGGATCCACGAGCAGTACTTC | CASSLTSGIHEQYF
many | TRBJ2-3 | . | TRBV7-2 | TGTGCCAGCAGCTCGACAGGGAGGGGGCGAACAGATACGCAGTATTTT | CASSSTGRGRTDTQYF